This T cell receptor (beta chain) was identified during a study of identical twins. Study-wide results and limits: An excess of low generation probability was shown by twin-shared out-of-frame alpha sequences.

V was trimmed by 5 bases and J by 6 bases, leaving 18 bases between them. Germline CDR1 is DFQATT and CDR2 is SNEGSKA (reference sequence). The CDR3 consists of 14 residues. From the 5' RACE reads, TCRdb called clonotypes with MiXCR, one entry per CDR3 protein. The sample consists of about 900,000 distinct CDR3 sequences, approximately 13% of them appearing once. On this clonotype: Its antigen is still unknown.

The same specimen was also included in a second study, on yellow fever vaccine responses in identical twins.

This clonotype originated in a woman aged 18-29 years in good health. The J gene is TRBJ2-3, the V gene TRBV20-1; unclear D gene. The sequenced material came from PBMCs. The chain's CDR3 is CSAGVARIVDTQYF. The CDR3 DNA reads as TGCAGTGCTGGTGTGGCGAGGATCGTCGATACGCAGTATTTT.